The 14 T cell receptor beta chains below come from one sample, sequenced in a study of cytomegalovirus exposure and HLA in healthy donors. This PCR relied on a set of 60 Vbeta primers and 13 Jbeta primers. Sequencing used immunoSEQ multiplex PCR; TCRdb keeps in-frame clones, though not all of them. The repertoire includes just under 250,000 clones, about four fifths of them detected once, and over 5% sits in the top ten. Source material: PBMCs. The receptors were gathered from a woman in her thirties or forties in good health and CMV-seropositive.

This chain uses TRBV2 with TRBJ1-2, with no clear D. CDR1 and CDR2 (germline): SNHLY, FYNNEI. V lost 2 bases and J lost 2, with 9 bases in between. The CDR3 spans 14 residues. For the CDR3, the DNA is TGTGCCAGCAGTGAAATCATTTCAAACTATGGCTACACCTTC. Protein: CASSEIISNYGYTF.

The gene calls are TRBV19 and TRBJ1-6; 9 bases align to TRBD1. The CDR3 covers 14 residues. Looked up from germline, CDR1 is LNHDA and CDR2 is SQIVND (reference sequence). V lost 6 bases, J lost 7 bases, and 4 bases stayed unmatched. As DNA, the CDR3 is TGTGCCAGTAGCCCGACAGGGGGGAATTCACCCCTCCACTTT. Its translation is CASSPTGGNSPLHF.

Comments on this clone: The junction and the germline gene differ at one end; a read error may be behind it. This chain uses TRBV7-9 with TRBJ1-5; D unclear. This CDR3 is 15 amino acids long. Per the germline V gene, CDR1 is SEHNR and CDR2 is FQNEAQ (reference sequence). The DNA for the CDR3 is TGTTCCAGCAGCTTAGAGGCAGGAGGAAATCAGCCCCAGCATTTT. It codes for CSSSLEAGGNQPQHF.

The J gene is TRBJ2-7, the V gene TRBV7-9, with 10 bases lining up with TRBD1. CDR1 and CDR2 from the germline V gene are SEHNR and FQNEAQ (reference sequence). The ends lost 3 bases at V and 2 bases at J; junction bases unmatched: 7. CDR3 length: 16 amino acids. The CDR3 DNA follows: TGTGCCAGCAGCTTTATTGGCGGGACAGGGGCCTACGAGCAGTACTTC. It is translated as CASSFIGGTGAYEQYF.

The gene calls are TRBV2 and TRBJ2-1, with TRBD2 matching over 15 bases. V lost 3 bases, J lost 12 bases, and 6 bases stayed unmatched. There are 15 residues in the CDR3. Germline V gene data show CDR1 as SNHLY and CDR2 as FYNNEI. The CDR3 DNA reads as TGTGCCAGCAGTGACGGGACTAGCGGGAGGAGCACGCAGTTCTTC. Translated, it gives CASSDGTSGRSTQFF.

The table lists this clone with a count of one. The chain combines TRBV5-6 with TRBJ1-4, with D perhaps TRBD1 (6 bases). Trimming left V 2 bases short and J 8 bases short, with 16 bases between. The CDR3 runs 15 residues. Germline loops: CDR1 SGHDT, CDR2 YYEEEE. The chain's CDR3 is CASSLRSPQGEKLFF. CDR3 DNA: TGTGCCAGCAGCTTAAGAAGCCCCCAGGGGGAAAAACTGTTTTTT.

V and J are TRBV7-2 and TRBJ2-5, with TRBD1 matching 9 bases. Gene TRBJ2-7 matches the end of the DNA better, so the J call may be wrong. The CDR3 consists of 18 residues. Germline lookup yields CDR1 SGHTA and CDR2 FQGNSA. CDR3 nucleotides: TGTGCCAGCAGCTTAAAATGGCCGCCGGGACAGGGAGGCTACGAGCAGTACTTC. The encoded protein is CASSLKWPPGQGGYEQYF.

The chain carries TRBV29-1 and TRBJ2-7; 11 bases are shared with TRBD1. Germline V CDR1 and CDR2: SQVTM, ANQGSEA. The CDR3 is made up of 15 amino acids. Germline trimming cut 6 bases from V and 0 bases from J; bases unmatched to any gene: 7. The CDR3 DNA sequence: TGCAGCGTCGTGCCCGGACAGGGGGCCTCCTACGAGCAGTACTTC. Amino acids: CSVVPGQGASYEQYF.

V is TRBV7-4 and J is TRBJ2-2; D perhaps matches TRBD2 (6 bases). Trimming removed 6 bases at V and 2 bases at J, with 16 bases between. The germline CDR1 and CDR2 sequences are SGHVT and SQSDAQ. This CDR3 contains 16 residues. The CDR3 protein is CASRILAELNTGELFF. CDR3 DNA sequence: TGTGCCAGCAGAATTTTAGCGGAATTAAACACCGGGGAGCTGTTTTTT. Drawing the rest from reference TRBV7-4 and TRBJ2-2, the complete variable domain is GAGVSQSPRYKVAKRGRDVALRCDSISGHVTLYWYRQTLGQGSEVLTYSQSDAQRDKSGRPSGRFSAERPERSVSTLKIQRTEQGDSAVYLCASRILAELNTGELFFGEGSRLTVL.

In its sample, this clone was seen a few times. The CDR3 coding sequence is TGTGCCACCAGCAGAGATGGCGGCCAAGAGCAGTACTTC. This codes for CATSRDGGQEQYF. The genes are TRBV15 and TRBJ2-7; D is unresolved. The CDR3 has 13 residues. CDR1 and CDR2 (germline): LNHNV, YYDKDF (reference sequence). V dropped 0 bases and J dropped 7 bases, with 10 bases sitting between them.

CDR3 sequence reads: CASSQAPGQGKAFF. The CDR3, as DNA: TGTGCCAGCAGTCAGGCCCCCGGACAGGGTAAAGCTTTCTTT. The chain recombines TRBV5-4 with TRBJ1-1, with 8 nucleotides matching TRBD1. CDR1 SGHNT and CDR2 YYREEE come from the germline V gene (reference sequence). CDR3 length: 14 residues. With V trimmed by 5 bases and J by 9 bases, 12 bases remained unmatched.

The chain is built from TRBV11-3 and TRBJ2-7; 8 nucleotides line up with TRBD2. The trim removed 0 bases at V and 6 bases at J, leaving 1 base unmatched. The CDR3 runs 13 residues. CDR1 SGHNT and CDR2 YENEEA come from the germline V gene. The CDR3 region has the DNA TGTGCCAGCAGCTTAGAGGCGGGGGGCGAGCAGTACTTC. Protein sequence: CASSLEAGGEQYF.

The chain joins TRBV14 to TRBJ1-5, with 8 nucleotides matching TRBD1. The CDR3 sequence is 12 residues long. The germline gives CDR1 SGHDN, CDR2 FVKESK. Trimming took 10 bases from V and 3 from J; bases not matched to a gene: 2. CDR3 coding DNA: TGTGCCACGGACAGGGTCAATCAGCCCCAGCATTTT. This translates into CATDRVNQPQHF. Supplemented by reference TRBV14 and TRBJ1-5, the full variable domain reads EAGVTQFPSHSVIEKGQTVTLRCDPISGHDNLYWYRRVMGKEIKFLLHFVKESKQDESGMPNNRFLAERTGGTYSTLKVQPAELEDSGVYFCATDRVNQPQHFGDGTRLSIL.

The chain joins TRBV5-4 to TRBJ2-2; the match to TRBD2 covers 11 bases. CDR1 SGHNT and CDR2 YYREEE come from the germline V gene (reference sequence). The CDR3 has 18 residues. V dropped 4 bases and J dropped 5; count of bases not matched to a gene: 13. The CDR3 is CASSPLGSGGAGTGELFF. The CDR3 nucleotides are TGTGCCAGCAGCCCCCTGGGTAGCGGGGGGGCGGGTACCGGGGAGCTGTTTTTT.